The clone carrying this TCR beta chain was observed a few times. The CDR3 is 14 amino acids. CDR1 and CDR2 (germline): SNHLY, FYNNEI. The V end was cut by 1 base, the J end by 6 bases, with 12 bases between. TCRdb used MiXCR to reprocess the RT-PCR reads, holding one entry per CDR3 protein. The sample holds roughly 960,000 distinct CDR3 sequences, about a sixth seen once. This entry is derived from a study of patients and donors after allogeneic stem cell transplantation. The sequenced material came from blood, either unsorted or a sorted T cell fraction (not recorded which). This receptor was taken from a human donor who was either an allogeneic HSCT recipient or a stem cell or donor lymphocyte infusion donor (not recorded which). It is not recorded whose cells these are; they may come from a transplant donor. The chain employs TRBV2 and TRBJ1-2; D is ambiguous. Written as DNA, the CDR3 is TGTGCCAGCAGTGAAGAATCCCGGAGAAATGGCTACACCTTC. Translation: CASSEESRRNGYTF.